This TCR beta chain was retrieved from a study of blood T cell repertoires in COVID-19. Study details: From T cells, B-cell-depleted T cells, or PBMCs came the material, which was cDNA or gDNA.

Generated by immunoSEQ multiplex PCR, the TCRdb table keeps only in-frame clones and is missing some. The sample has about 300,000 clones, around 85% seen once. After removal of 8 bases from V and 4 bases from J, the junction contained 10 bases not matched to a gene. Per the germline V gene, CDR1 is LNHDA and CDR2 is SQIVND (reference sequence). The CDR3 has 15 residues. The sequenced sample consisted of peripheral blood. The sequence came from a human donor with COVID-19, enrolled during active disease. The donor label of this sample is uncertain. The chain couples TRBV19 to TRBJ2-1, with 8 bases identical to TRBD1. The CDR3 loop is CASSFGTGPYNEQFF. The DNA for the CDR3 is TGTGCCAGTTCCTTCGGGACAGGCCCATACAATGAGCAGTTCTTC. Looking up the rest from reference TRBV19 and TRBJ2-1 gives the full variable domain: DGGITQSPKYLFRKEGQNVTLSCEQNLNHDAMYWYRQDPGQGLRLIYYSQIVNDFQKGDIAEGYSVSREKKESFPLTVTSAQKNPTAFYLCASSFGTGPYNEQFFGPGTRLTVL.